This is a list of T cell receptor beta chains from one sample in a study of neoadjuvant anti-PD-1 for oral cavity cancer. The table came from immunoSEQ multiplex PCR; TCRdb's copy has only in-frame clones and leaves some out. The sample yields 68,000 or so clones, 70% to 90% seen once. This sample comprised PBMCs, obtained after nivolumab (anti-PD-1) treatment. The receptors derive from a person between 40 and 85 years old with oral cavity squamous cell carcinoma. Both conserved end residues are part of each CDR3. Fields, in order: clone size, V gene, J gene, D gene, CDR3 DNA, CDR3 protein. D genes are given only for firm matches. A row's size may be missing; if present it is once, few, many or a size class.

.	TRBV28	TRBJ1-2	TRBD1	TGTGGCGCCGCGGGGACAGGGAGTGGCTACACCTTC	CGAAGTGSGYTF
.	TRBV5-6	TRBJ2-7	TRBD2	TGTGCCAGCAGCCGTCCCGCCGGGGGGGAGCAGTACTTC	CASSRPAGGEQYF
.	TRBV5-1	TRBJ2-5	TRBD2	TGCGCCAGCAGCTTGGGCGGGAGACCTTACTTC	CASSLGGRPYF
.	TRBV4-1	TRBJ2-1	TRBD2	TGCGCCAGCAGCCAAGGGCGGGAAGGACTAGCGGGATACAATGAGCAGTTCTTC	CASSQGREGLAGYNEQFF
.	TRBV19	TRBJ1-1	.	TGTGCCAGTAGTTCCCTCCACATGAACACTGAAGCTTTCTTT	CASSSLHMNTEAFF
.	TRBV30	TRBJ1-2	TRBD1	TGTGCCTGGGGGATTAACAGGGGCGGCTACACCTTC	CAWGINRGGYTF
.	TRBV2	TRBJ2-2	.	TGTGCCAGCAGGGGTGACGCGAACACCGGGGAGCTGTTTTTT	CASRGDANTGELFF
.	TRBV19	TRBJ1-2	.	TGTGCCAGTAGTATACAGGGGCTGAACTATGGCTACACCTTC	CASSIQGLNYGYTF
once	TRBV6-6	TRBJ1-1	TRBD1	TGTGCCAGCAGTTTCGGGACAGGGGGCACTGAAGCTTTCTTT	CASSFGTGGTEAFF
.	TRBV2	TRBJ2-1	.	TGTGCCAGCAGCACAGGGTTTAATGAGCAGTTCTTC	CASSTGFNEQFF
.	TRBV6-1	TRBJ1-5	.	TGTGCCAGCAGTGGATCAGGCAATCAGCCCCAGCATTTT	CASSGSGNQPQHF